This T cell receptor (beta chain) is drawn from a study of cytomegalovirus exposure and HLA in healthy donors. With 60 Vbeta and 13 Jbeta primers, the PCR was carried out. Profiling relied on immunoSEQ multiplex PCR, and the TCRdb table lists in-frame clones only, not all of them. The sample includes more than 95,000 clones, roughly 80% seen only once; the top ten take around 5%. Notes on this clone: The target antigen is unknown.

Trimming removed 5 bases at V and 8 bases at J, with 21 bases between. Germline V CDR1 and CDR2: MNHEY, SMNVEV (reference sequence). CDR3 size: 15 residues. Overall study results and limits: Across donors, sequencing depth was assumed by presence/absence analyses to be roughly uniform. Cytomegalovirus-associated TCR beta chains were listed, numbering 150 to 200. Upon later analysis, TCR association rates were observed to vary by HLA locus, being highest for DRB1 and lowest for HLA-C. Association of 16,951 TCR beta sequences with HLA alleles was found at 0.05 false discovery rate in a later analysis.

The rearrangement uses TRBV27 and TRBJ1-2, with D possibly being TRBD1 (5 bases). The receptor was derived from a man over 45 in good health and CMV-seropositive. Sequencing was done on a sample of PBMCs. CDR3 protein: CASSPLGEASKGYTF. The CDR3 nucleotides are TGTGCCAGCAGTCCACTAGGGGAGGCTTCGAAAGGCTACACCTTC.